The 10 T cell receptor beta chains below were found in one sample sequenced in a study of OX40 agonist ivuxolimab in advanced cancers. Repertoires were generated with immunoSEQ multiplex PCR, while TCRdb's copy carries only in-frame clones and drops some. The table records some 87,000 clones, roughly 87% of them present only once. Sequencing used CD4+ or CD8+ T cells sorted from blood, obtained in a trial of the OX40 agonist ivuxolimab. These receptor sequences come from an adult with an advanced solid tumor such as melanoma, head and neck, liver or kidney cancer.

V is TRBV28 and J is TRBJ2-7; D may be TRBD1 or TRBD2 (7 bases each). Trimming took 6 bases from V and 6 from J, leaving 27 bases between them. In germline, CDR1 is MDHEN, CDR2 SYDVKM. The CDR3 covers 17 residues. The CDR3 DNA reads as TGTGCCAGCAGGCCAGGGGGGGCGGGACTATATTTGCGCGAGCAGTACTTC. This translates into CASRPGGAGLYLREQYF.

A single count supports this clone. The genes are TRBV21-1 and TRBJ2-5. TRBV21-1 is an annotated pseudogene. This CDR3 spans 18 amino acids. The CDR3 sequence is CASSNPQMGKWGKRTQYF. DNA for the CDR3: TGTGCCAGCAGCAACCCCCAGATGGGGAAATGGGGAAAGCGGACCCAGTACTTC.

The V gene is TRBV15, the J gene TRBJ2-3; TRBD2 agrees at 7 bases. CDR1 and CDR2 from the germline V gene are LNHNV and YYDKDF (reference sequence). The junction had 4 bases not matched to a gene; V was cut back by 0 bases and J by 4 bases. The CDR3 covers 15 residues. This chain's CDR3 is CATSRDWEGADTQYF. DNA for the CDR3: TGTGCCACCAGCAGAGATTGGGAGGGCGCAGATACGCAGTATTTT.

For the CDR3, the DNA is TGTGCCAGCAGTGTAGTGGGCGATGAGCAGTTCTTC. Its protein is CASSVVGDEQFF. The chain links TRBV28 to TRBJ2-1; D unresolved. Trimming pared 5 bases from V and 8 bases from J, leaving 10 bases between. This CDR3 has 12 residues. Looked up from germline, CDR1 is MDHEN and CDR2 is SYDVKM. The whole variable domain, remainder taken from reference TRBV28 and TRBJ2-1, is DVKVTQSSRYLVKRTGEKVFLECVQDMDHENMFWYRQDPGLGLRLIYFSYDVKMKEKGDIPEGYSVSREKKERFSLILESASTNQTSMYLCASSVVGDEQFFGPGTRLTVL.

The rearrangement joins TRBV7-2 to TRBJ2-3, with TRBD1 identical over 8 bases. Germline-derived CDR1 and CDR2 are SGHTA and FQGNSA. The V segment lost 1 base and the J segment 4 bases; nucleotides outside the gene matches: 13. CDR3 length: 18 amino acids. The DNA for the CDR3 is TGTGCCAGCAGCTTAGTGGCTTCTGGTGCAGGGGGCGCAGATACGCAGTATTTT. Translated: CASSLVASGAGGADTQYF.

V and J are TRBV28 and TRBJ1-2; 8 bases agree with TRBD1. The CDR3 has 14 residues. V lost 6 bases, J lost 4 bases, and 7 bases stayed unmatched. The germline V gene has CDR1 MDHEN and CDR2 SYDVKM. The chain's CDR3 is CASRLRGRGYGYTF. As DNA, the CDR3 is TGTGCCAGCAGGCTCAGGGGGCGCGGCTATGGCTACACCTTC.

The CDR3 sequence is CASSEDRNQPQHF. CDR3 sequence (DNA): TGTGCCAGCAGCGAAGATAGAAATCAGCCCCAGCATTTT. This chain connects TRBV11-3 to TRBJ1-5; D is ambiguous. Germline CDR1 reads SGHNT; CDR2 reads YENEEA. CDR3 length equals 13 residues. Trimming shortened V by 5 bases and J by 4 bases, and 9 bases separated the two germline ends.

The genes are TRBV10-3 and TRBJ2-7; 13 nucleotides match TRBD2. CDR3 length: 15 residues. Germline CDR1 ENHRY, CDR2 SYGVKD. The trim removed 6 bases at V and 5 bases at J, leaving 7 bases unmatched. This CDR3 reads CAIRSGLAGFDEQYF. DNA for the CDR3: TGTGCCATCAGGTCGGGACTAGCGGGGTTCGACGAGCAGTACTTC.

The rearrangement joins TRBV7-2 to TRBJ1-2; no clear D gene. Germline CDR1 and CDR2: SGHTA and FQGNSA. Between the trimmed V and J ends, which lost 2 bases and 6 bases, there was a span of 13 bases. CDR3 size: 14 residues. CDR3 sequence: CASSLSRELDGYTF. In nucleotides, the CDR3 is TGTGCCAGCAGCTTAAGTAGGGAGCTTGATGGCTACACCTTC.

V and J are TRBV7-2 and TRBJ1-1; D gene unclear. Trimming left V 2 bases short and J 2 bases short, with 9 bases between. This CDR3 contains 14 residues. CDR1 SGHTA and CDR2 FQGNSA come from the germline V gene. The CDR3 region has the DNA TGTGCCAGCAGCTTAAGCAGGCTAAACACTGAAGCTTTCTTT. Translating it yields CASSLSRLNTEAFF. The whole variable domain, filled in from reference TRBV7-2 and TRBJ1-1, reads GAGVSQSPSNKVTEKGKDVELRCDPISGHTALYWYRQSLGQGLEFLIYFQGNSAPDKSGLPSDRFSAERTGGSVSTLTIQRTQQEDSAVYLCASSLSRLNTEAFFGQGTRLTVV.